This TCR beta chain was identified during a study of human T cells and chemical hapten exposure. General study results and limits: Counts of TCRs above 1 in 1000 frequency stayed unchanged with DPC sensitization.

Individual cDNA molecules had unique molecular identifiers attached to them by the library. In the original analysis: Sampled TCR counts reached a median of around 89,000 per sample, with values ranging from about 23,224 to 700,000. A single record per CDR3 protein comes from TCRdb applying MiXCR to the 5' RACE reads. The V and J calls and clone size are TCRdb's, not the authors'. The sample lists about 120,000 distinct CDR3 sequences, around 20% occurring once. Unseparated into fractions, whole blood served as the source from which total RNA was extracted. The trim removed 7 bases at V and 0 bases at J, leaving 15 bases unmatched. CDR1 is WNHNN and CDR2 is SYGVQD in the germline V gene (reference sequence). CDR3 length: 19 amino acids. On this clonotype: Its antigen is unidentified.

The rearrangement links TRBV10-1 to TRBJ2-6; 7 bases agree with TRBD2. This receptor was identified in a human donor in good health. The CDR3 DNA follows: TGCGCCAGCAACCCCCCCGGGGAGGGATTCCTCTCTGGGGCCAACGTCCTGACTTTC. It encodes CASNPPGEGFLSGANVLTF.